The 5 T cell receptor beta chains presented below share a single source sample, sequenced in a study of metastatic and nonmetastatic thyroid tumors. TCRdb re-called clones from the PCR reads using MiXCR. The sample records 7,500 to 9,500 clones, approximately 27% being singletons. No treatment had been given to any patient before thyroid surgery. Sequenced input: adjacent normal tissue. Receptors originate from a female donor with papillary thyroid cancer or a benign thyroid nodule (not recorded which). Some clones in this sample may be carry-over from other donors' samples.

This clone appeared many times. The chain combines TRBV29-1 with TRBJ2-4; the D gene is possibly TRBD1 (5 bases). This CDR3 region has 14 residues. V lost 2 bases, J lost 3 bases, and 11 bases lay in between. CDR1 and CDR2 (germline): SQVTM, ANQGSEA. The CDR3, as DNA: TGCAGCGTTGAATCCCAAAGGGGCAAAAACATTCAGTACTTC. It specifies CSVESQRGKNIQYF.

This clone rates as medium-sized. The CDR3 reads CASELTSGPQETQYF. CDR3 in DNA: TGTGCCTCTGAGTTGACTAGCGGACCCCAAGAGACCCAGTACTTC. The chain uses TRBV6-1 and TRBJ2-5; 9 nucleotides match TRBD2. The CDR3 totals 15 residues. CDR1 and CDR2 (germline): MNHNS, SASEGT. V lost 11 bases, J lost 1 base, and 11 bases stayed unmatched.

By sample fraction, this clone is medium-sized. This chain connects TRBV20-1 to TRBJ1-3, with TRBD1 as a possible D gene (6 bases). The CDR3 sequence is 17 residues long. Trimming left V 3 bases short and J 3 bases short, with 21 bases between. Germline V gives CDR1 DFQATT, CDR2 SNEGSKA (reference sequence). CDR3 coding DNA: TGCAGTGCTAGGGGGACCGTAGGGGGATTAGGTGGAAACACCATATATTTT. Its protein is CSARGTVGGLGGNTIYF.

The V and J genes are TRBV30 and TRBJ1-5, with D possibly matching TRBD1 (5 bases). The CDR3 is made up of 15 amino acids. Germline V gene data show CDR1 as GTSNPN and CDR2 as SVGIG (reference sequence). Trimming left V 0 bases short and J 0 bases short, with 9 bases between. CDR3 nucleotides: TGTGCCTGGAGTGTAAATGGGGCTAGCAATCAGCCCCAGCATTTT. It yields the protein CAWSVNGASNQPQHF.

Judged by abundance, this clone is medium-sized. This rearrangement joins TRBV6-1 to TRBJ2-7; 7 bases fit TRBD1. CDR3 size: 16 residues. Germline V CDR1 and CDR2: MNHNS, SASEGT. With V trimmed by 6 bases and J by 3 bases, 14 bases remained unmatched. CDR3 coding DNA: TGTGCCAGCAGCCGAAGGACCGGGACAGCCCTCTACGAGCAGTACTTC. As protein: CASSRRTGTALYEQYF.